This passage covers 28 T cell receptor beta chains from one sample sequenced in a study of cytomegalovirus exposure and HLA in healthy donors. Assay used: immunoSEQ multiplex PCR; TCRdb lists only in-frame clones, some missing. Among some 110,000 clones listed, roughly nine tenths were seen once. Sequencing was done on a sample of PBMCs. The receptors shown here come from a man younger than 35 in good health and CMV-seropositive.

The CDR3 loop reads CASSLVEANYGYTF. CDR3 in DNA: TGCGCCAGCAGCTTGGTAGAAGCTAACTATGGCTACACCTTC. The rearrangement uses TRBV5-1 and TRBJ1-2; D remains unclear. The germline CDR1 and CDR2 sequences are SGHRS and YFSETQ. Trimming took 0 bases from V and 0 from J, leaving 6 bases between them. The CDR3 runs 14 residues.

V usage is TRBV6-5 and J usage is TRBJ2-2; D not certain. Germline lookup yields CDR1 MNHEY and CDR2 SVGAGI. Trimming removed 4 bases at V and 6 bases at J, with 12 bases between. CDR3 length: 14 amino acids. The CDR3 loop is CASSSAETPGELFF. DNA of the CDR3: TGTGCCAGCAGTTCGGCCGAGACACCCGGGGAGCTGTTTTTT.

The chain employs TRBV2 and TRBJ2-1, with D perhaps TRBD1 (6 bases). Germline V lookup: CDR1 SNHLY, CDR2 FYNNEI. This CDR3 comprises 14 residues. V lost 4 bases to trimming and J lost 7 bases, with 14 bases between them. The CDR3 is CASSVGQSGNEQFF. In nucleotides, the CDR3 is TGTGCCAGCAGTGTAGGACAGTCGGGAAATGAGCAGTTCTTC. The full variable domain, with the rest looked up from reference TRBV2 and TRBJ2-1, is EPEVTQTPSHQVTQMGQEVILRCVPISNHLYFYWYRQILGQKVEFLVSFYNNEISEKSEIFDDQFSVERPDGSNFTLKIRSTKLEDSAMYFCASSVGQSGNEQFFGPGTRLTVL.

This chain joins TRBV19 and TRBJ1-5, with a tentative D call TRBD1 (5 bases). Germline loops: CDR1 LNHDA, CDR2 SQIVND (reference sequence). The ends were cut back, 5 bases at V and 6 bases at J, with 11 bases in the middle. This CDR3 region has 13 residues. This chain's CDR3 is CASSPPGGQPQHF. The DNA of the CDR3 is TGTGCCAGTAGTCCCCCCGGGGGTCAGCCCCAGCATTTT.

The rearrangement links TRBV27 to TRBJ1-1; maybe TRBD1 (5 bases). CDR3 length equals 14 residues. Germline V lookup: CDR1 MNHEY, CDR2 SMNVEV (reference sequence). Trimming left V 0 bases short and J 3 bases short, with 8 bases between. The CDR3 nucleotides are TGTGCCAGCAGTTTATCTGGGGGGTACACTGAAGCTTTCTTT. This encodes CASSLSGGYTEAFF.

This chain links TRBV10-3 with TRBJ2-7, with D maybe TRBD2 (5 bases). This CDR3 contains 12 residues. V lost 2 bases and J 3 bases, leaving 5 bases between the germline ends. The germline gives CDR1 ENHRY, CDR2 SYGVKD. CDR3 residues: CAISEGSYEQYF. CDR3 bases: TGTGCCATCAGTGAGGGGAGCTACGAGCAGTACTTC.

This clone was observed a handful of times. The V gene is TRBV27, the J gene TRBJ1-5; tentative D call: TRBD1 (6 bases). V lost 5 bases and J 8 bases, leaving 19 bases between the germline ends. Per the germline V gene, CDR1 is MNHEY and CDR2 is SMNVEV (reference sequence). This CDR3 spans 15 amino acids. This chain's CDR3 is CASSDLQGSGEPQHF. The CDR3, as DNA: TGTGCCAGCAGTGACCTACAGGGCTCTGGGGAGCCCCAGCATTTT.

The chain combines TRBV7-6 with TRBJ1-5; possible D gene TRBD1, 5 bases. The V end was cut by 5 bases, the J end by 6 bases, with 20 bases between. Germline loops: CDR1 SGHVS, CDR2 FNYEAQ. The CDR3 contains 16 residues. CDR3 sequence reads: CASSPSQGSLGQPQHF. The CDR3, as DNA: TGTGCCAGCAGCCCCTCTCAGGGAAGTTTGGGTCAGCCCCAGCATTTT.

This chain links TRBV25-1 with TRBJ2-1; no clear D. The CDR3 runs 10 residues. The germline V gene encodes CDR1 MGHDK and CDR2 SYGVNS. Trimming stripped 5 bases from V and 7 bases from J, with 3 bases between. The CDR3 spells CASSLNEQFF. CDR3 sequence (DNA): TGTGCCAGCAGTCTTAATGAGCAGTTCTTC.

V and J are TRBV28 and TRBJ2-7, with D uncertain. The CDR3 has 16 amino acids. Trimming took 5 bases from V and 3 from J, leaving 20 bases between them. The germline V gene has CDR1 MDHEN and CDR2 SYDVKM. DNA for the CDR3: TGTGCCAGCAGTCCAACCCCGGGTCCCACTTACTACGAGCAGTACTTC. It codes for CASSPTPGPTYYEQYF.

This sequence joins TRBV7-2 and TRBJ1-6; D call uncertain. Trimming took off 5 bases at V and 10 bases at J, with 12 bases between the two ends. From germline, CDR1 is SGHTA and CDR2 FQGNSA. This CDR3 has 13 amino acids. The chain's CDR3 is CASSPDIFSPLHF. CDR3 coding DNA: TGTGCCAGCAGCCCTGACATTTTCTCACCCCTCCACTTT.

J is TRBJ2-3 and V is TRBV5-3; possibly TRBD2 for D (6 bases). TRBV5-3 is an ORF; its function is uncertain. CDR3 length: 14 residues. V dropped 4 bases and J dropped 1 base, with 10 bases sitting between them. DNA of the CDR3: TGTGCCAGAAGCGCGGGACTCGGCACAGATACGCAGTATTTT. Its translation is CARSAGLGTDTQYF.

The rearrangement uses TRBV7-2 and TRBJ2-1; 11 positions agree with TRBD1. Germline V lookup: CDR1 SGHTA, CDR2 FQGNSA. The length of the CDR3 is 17 residues. V lost 1 base and J lost 7; bases outside the gene matches: 9. CDR3 sequence reads: CASSLGPGTGGGNEQFF. As DNA, the CDR3 is TGTGCCAGCAGCTTAGGTCCCGGGACAGGGGGTGGGAATGAGCAGTTCTTC.

The rearrangement uses TRBV6-1 and TRBJ1-5; no definite D call. V was cut by 8 bases and J by 4 bases, with 15 bases left in between. Germline-derived CDR1 and CDR2 are MNHNS and SASEGT. The CDR3 length is 14 residues. As DNA, the CDR3 is TGTGCCAGCCTCGGACTTTCGGTAAATCAGCCCCAGCATTTT. Protein product: CASLGLSVNQPQHF.

The chain uses TRBV5-1 and TRBJ2-7; 7 bases map to TRBD2. Germline V CDR1 and CDR2: SGHRS, YFSETQ. The CDR3 spans 14 residues. With V trimmed by 2 bases and J by 2 bases, 4 bases remained unmatched. CDR3 protein: CASSFRGDPYEQYF. CDR3 nucleotides: TGCGCCAGCAGCTTTCGGGGGGATCCCTACGAGCAGTACTTC. Drawing the rest from reference TRBV5-1 and TRBJ2-7, the complete variable domain is KAGVTQTPRYLIKTRGQQVTLSCSPISGHRSVSWYQQTPGQGLQFLFEYFSETQRNKGNFPGRFSGRQFSNSRSEMNVSTLELGDSALYLCASSFRGDPYEQYFGPGTRLTVT.

The table lists this clone with a count of one. The chain joins TRBV13 to TRBJ2-7; 9 bases line up with TRBD2. Germline values: CDR1 PRHDT, CDR2 FYEKMQ (reference sequence). V shed 5 bases, J shed 2 bases, and the junction held 4 bases outside the gene matches. The CDR3 runs to 14 residues. The CDR3 spells CASSLRTSAYEQYF. CDR3 DNA sequence: TGTGCCAGCAGCCTTCGGACTAGCGCCTACGAGCAGTACTTC.

In this sample, this clone turned up once. The chain carries TRBV19 and TRBJ2-1, with D possibly TRBD2 on 6 matching bases. The V end was cut by 2 bases, the J end by 7 bases, with 18 bases between. This CDR3 has 16 residues. Looked up from germline, CDR1 is LNHDA and CDR2 is SQIVND (reference sequence). CDR3 nucleotides: TGTGCCAGTAGTATAAGTACCCGGGGGATAGGAAATGAGCAGTTCTTC. As protein: CASSISTRGIGNEQFF.

This chain uses TRBV6-1 with TRBJ1-5, with 8 bases aligning to TRBD1. With V trimmed by 6 bases and J by 5 bases, 9 bases remained unmatched. CDR3 length equals 15 residues. The V gene's germline CDR1 is MNHNS and CDR2 SASEGT. For the CDR3, the DNA is TGTGCCAGCAGGGGAATCTACAGGGGGGATCAGCCCCAGCATTTT. It encodes CASRGIYRGDQPQHF.

This clone was counted a few times. The rearrangement joins TRBV7-2 to TRBJ2-5, with no clear D. V was shortened by 5 bases and J by 3 bases, with 7 bases between the two germline ends. The CDR3 sequence is 12 residues long. CDR1 and CDR2 from the germline V gene are SGHTA and FQGNSA. The CDR3 here is CASSPIEETQYF. DNA of the CDR3: TGTGCCAGCAGCCCCATTGAAGAGACCCAGTACTTC.

This sequence joins TRBV29-1 and TRBJ2-3; D might be TRBD2 (6 bases). Germline loops: CDR1 SQVTM, CDR2 ANQGSEA. This CDR3 region has 12 residues. V was cut by 7 bases and J by 2 bases, with 10 bases left in between. The CDR3 DNA reads as TGCAGCGATGGAGGGAACACAGATACGCAGTATTTT. Protein: CSDGGNTDTQYF.

The table lists this clone with a count of one. The CDR3 bases are TGTGCCAGCAGCCCCGGGACAGGGGGCCTAGGCTACACCTTC. It translates to CASSPGTGGLGYTF. The genes are TRBV5-4 and TRBJ1-2; the match to TRBD1 covers 12 bases. Trimming at V came to 4 bases and at J to 8 bases, leaving 6 bases not matched to a gene. CDR1 is SGHNT and CDR2 is YYREEE in the germline V gene (reference sequence). The length of the CDR3 is 14 residues.

This clone was observed a few times. V gene TRBV4-1 combines with J gene TRBJ2-2; 9 positions agree with TRBD2. CDR3 length equals 15 residues. From germline, CDR1 is MGHRA and CDR2 YSYEKL. J gave up 5 bases and V 5 bases, and 6 bases lay outside the gene matches. The CDR3 DNA sequence: TGCGCCAGCAGCGGGCGGGGGGGCCGGACCGGGGAGCTGTTTTTT. As protein: CASSGRGGRTGELFF.

The rearrangement joins TRBV7-9 to TRBJ1-2; 12 bases match TRBD1. This CDR3 is 16 amino acids long. V lost 5 bases to trimming and J lost 5 bases; unmatched junction nucleotides: 9. Germline CDR1 is SEHNR and CDR2 is FQNEAQ (reference sequence). CDR3 sequence: CASSPEGTGGNYGYTF. The CDR3 DNA is TGTGCCAGCAGCCCAGAAGGGACAGGGGGCAATTATGGCTACACCTTC.

The rearrangement links TRBV28 to TRBJ2-1; the match to TRBD1 covers 7 bases. The CDR3 contains 14 residues. The germline V gene has CDR1 MDHEN and CDR2 SYDVKM. With 5 bases clipped from V and 9 bases from J, the junction kept 10 bases outside the gene matches. DNA for the CDR3: TGTGCCAGCAGTGTATTGCCCCCAGGGGGTGAGCAGTTCTTC. Its translation: CASSVLPPGGEQFF.

The chain combines TRBV7-9 with TRBJ2-3; 9 bases align to TRBD2. The germline CDR1 and CDR2 sequences are SEHNR and FQNEAQ (reference sequence). The CDR3 length is 15 residues. J gave up 4 bases and V 0 bases, and 2 bases lay outside the gene matches. The CDR3 sequence: CASSLAGLAADTQYF. DNA for the CDR3: TGTGCCAGCAGCTTAGCGGGACTAGCAGCAGATACGCAGTATTTT.

The chain recombines TRBV28 with TRBJ1-4; 8 nucleotides line up with TRBD1. CDR1 and CDR2 from the germline V gene are MDHEN and SYDVKM. V was pared by 7 bases and J by 10 bases, with 17 bases of the junction left unmatched. CDR3 size: 16 residues. The CDR3 DNA reads TGTGCCAGCACCGGGTGGACCCCAGGGGGCGAGGGAAAACTGTTTTTT. It is translated as CASTGWTPGGEGKLFF. The entire variable domain, with the rest obtained from reference TRBV28 and TRBJ1-4, is as follows: DVKVTQSSRYLVKRTGEKVFLECVQDMDHENMFWYRQDPGLGLRLIYFSYDVKMKEKGDIPEGYSVSREKKERFSLILESASTNQTSMYLCASTGWTPGGEGKLFFGSGTQLSVL.

The chain joins TRBV9 to TRBJ2-7; 14 positions match TRBD2. V dropped 4 bases and J dropped 3; count of bases not matched to a gene: 9. The CDR3 is 17 residues long. Germline CDR1 SGDLS, CDR2 YYNGEE. The DNA for the CDR3 is TGTGCCAGCAGCCGAGGACTAGCGGGGGGCCAGGGCTACGAGCAGTACTTC. Its protein product is CASSRGLAGGQGYEQYF.

The rearrangement links TRBV5-5 to TRBJ1-1; D is ambiguous. The length of the CDR3 is 17 residues. The V gene's germline CDR1 is SGHKS and CDR2 YYEKEE (reference sequence). The ends were cut back, 0 bases at V and 4 bases at J, with 19 bases in the middle. CDR3 nucleotides: TGTGCCAGCAGCTTGGAGCTGAGAGTGTGGGAGTCCACTGAAGCTTTCTTT. Translated, it gives CASSLELRVWESTEAFF.